This TCR beta chain was identified in a study of shared clonotypes between healthy human individuals. CDR3 length equals 13 residues. The ends lost 5 bases at V and 4 bases at J; junction bases unmatched: 2. Looked up from germline, CDR1 is LGHNT and CDR2 is FRNRAP. The protocol was immunoSEQ multiplex PCR, while the TCRdb copy is restricted to in-frame clones and leaves out a portion. Here the sample spans about 530,000 clones, about 79% being singletons. The TCR sequence derives from a woman between 40 and 50 years old in good health. Some clones in this sample may be carry-over from other donors' samples. Source material: PBMCs. This sequence joins TRBV12-5 and TRBJ2-1, with 7 bases matching TRBD1. This chain's CDR3 is CASGQDRYNEQFF. The CDR3 DNA reads TGTGCTAGTGGTCAGGACAGGTACAATGAGCAGTTCTTC.